This T cell receptor beta chain was retrieved from a study of cytotoxic CD8 clonotypes in ibrutinib-treated CLL. Study-level findings and limits: Baseline clonality exceeded age-matched healthy donors and tracked circulating CD8+ T-cell counts.

The protocol was immunoSEQ multiplex PCR, while the TCRdb copy is restricted to in-frame clones and leaves out a portion. Found here are over 70,000 clones, about 76% of them singletons; the top ten hold roughly 5%. Regarding this clone: Its matching antigen is unknown. Other DNA sequences of this sample code for an identical CDR3.

With 0 bases removed from V and 10 bases from J, the gap between germline ends came to 8 bases. The germline V gene has CDR1 LNHNV and CDR2 YYDKDF (reference sequence). The CDR3 runs 12 residues. The rearrangement joins TRBV15 to TRBJ2-3; D may be TRBD1 (5 bases). The sequence derives from a human donor with chronic lymphocytic leukemia. Material: PBMCs, obtained after 12 months of ibrutinib treatment. This chain's CDR3 is CATSRDQGAQYF. CDR3 coding DNA: TGTGCCACCAGCAGAGATCAGGGCGCGCAGTATTTT.